A single sample is the source of the 25 T cell receptor beta chains below, sequenced in a study of Graves' ophthalmopathy and Graves' hyperthyroidism. The authors amplified TCR beta CDR3 regions, and they did so from RNA transcripts for repertoire sequencing. The authors performed first-round RT-PCR with HTBI primers and then a second-round multiplex PCR. One entry per CDR3 protein results from TCRdb running MiXCR on the multiplex PCR reads. This table holds over 500,000 distinct CDR3 sequences, about a fifth found once. The sample consisted of peripheral blood. The receptors originated from a woman between 18 and 29 years old with stable Graves' hyperthyroidism. Some clones in this sample may be carry-over from other donors' samples.

The V call is TRBV20-1, the J call TRBJ1-5; 7 positions agree with TRBD1. V lost 6 bases to trimming and J lost 5 bases; unmatched junction nucleotides: 7. This CDR3 is built from 13 residues. Germline CDR1 and CDR2: DFQATT and SNEGSKA (reference sequence). The CDR3 spells CSAKDRLDQPQHF. CDR3 DNA: TGCAGTGCAAAGGACAGGCTCGATCAGCCCCAGCATTTT.

This clonotype came up many times. The chain joins TRBV29-1 to TRBJ1-1; 7 bases fit TRBD1. This CDR3 contains 14 residues. From germline, CDR1 is SQVTM and CDR2 ANQGSEA. The trim removed 5 bases at V and 0 bases at J, leaving 6 bases unmatched. CDR3 in amino acids: CSVRAGGLNTEAFF. For the CDR3, the DNA is TGCAGCGTTCGGGCAGGGGGATTGAACACTGAAGCTTTCTTT.

This clonotype was counted ten times or more. This chain joins TRBV12-3 or TRBV12-4 and TRBJ2-7; D is ambiguous. V was cut by 1 base and J by 4 bases, with 5 bases left in between. This CDR3 contains 12 residues. For the CDR3, the DNA is TGTGCCAGCAGTTTAGACAGTTACGAGCAGTACTTC. It translates to CASSLDSYEQYF.

V and J are TRBV20-1 and TRBJ2-4; 11 bases are shared with TRBD2. The germline CDR1 and CDR2 sequences are DFQATT and SNEGSKA (reference sequence). CDR3 length: 17 amino acids. Losses at the gene ends were 3 bases for V and 0 bases for J; bases not matched to a gene: 7. The CDR3 reads CSASILAGGLAKNIQYF. The CDR3, as DNA: TGCAGTGCTAGCATTCTAGCGGGGGGCTTAGCCAAAAACATTCAGTACTTC.

This clonotype was observed a handful of times. The chain links TRBV12-3 or TRBV12-4 to TRBJ2-7; no reliable D call. The CDR3 has 10 residues. Trimming took off 9 bases at V and 3 bases at J, with 6 bases between the two ends. The CDR3 spells CASGNYEQYF. CDR3 in DNA: TGTGCCAGTGGGAACTACGAGCAGTACTTC.

The chain recombines TRBV28 with TRBJ2-7; TRBD1 or TRBD2 may be the D gene (5 bases each). The length of the CDR3 is 13 residues. Germline-derived CDR1 and CDR2 are MDHEN and SYDVKM. Trimming removed 7 bases at V and 5 bases at J, with 15 bases between. The CDR3 nucleotides are TGTGCCAGCACCCCCCGGGGCCCCCACGAGCAGTACTTC. It codes for CASTPRGPHEQYF.

The sample holds many counts of this clonotype. The chain is built from TRBV12-3 or TRBV12-4 and TRBJ2-4; 7 bases align to TRBD1. There are 15 residues in the CDR3. With V trimmed by 6 bases and J by 1 base, 6 bases remained unmatched. The CDR3: CASRRQGEAKNIQYF. In nucleotides, the CDR3 is TGTGCCAGCAGACGACAGGGCGAGGCCAAAAACATTCAGTACTTC.

The chain is built from TRBV19 and TRBJ2-1; weak D call: TRBD1 (6 bases). The CDR3 has 13 residues. V lost 5 bases and J 7 bases, leaving 12 bases between the germline ends. Germline loops: CDR1 LNHDA, CDR2 SQIVND (reference sequence). The CDR3 bases are TGTGCCAGTAGTGTCTCTCAGGGGAATGAGCAGTTCTTC. This codes for CASSVSQGNEQFF.

The table lists this clonotype with many counts. The CDR3 spells CASNPGQGKRPLHF. CDR3 nucleotides: TGTGCCAGCAACCCGGGACAGGGGAAACGACCCCTCCACTTT. The chain uses TRBV11-2 and TRBJ1-6, with 10 bases lining up with TRBD1. Germline values: CDR1 SGHAT, CDR2 FQNNGV. Germline trimming cut 7 bases from V and 12 bases from J; bases unmatched to any gene: 9. This CDR3 region has 14 residues.

A few counts support this clonotype. The chain employs TRBV19 and TRBJ1-1, with 8 bases matching TRBD1. The V gene end was trimmed by 5 bases and the J gene end by 0 bases; junction bases not matched to a gene: 8. In germline, CDR1 is LNHDA, CDR2 SQIVND (reference sequence). This CDR3 comprises 16 residues. The CDR3 sequence is CASSPVTGGMNTEAFF. CDR3 DNA sequence: TGTGCCAGTAGTCCCGTCACAGGGGGTATGAACACTGAAGCTTTCTTT.

The V gene is TRBV28, the J gene TRBJ2-7; possible D gene TRBD1, 6 bases. V dropped 6 bases and J dropped 3 bases, with 12 bases sitting between them. The CDR3 is 13 amino acids. The germline V gene encodes CDR1 MDHEN and CDR2 SYDVKM. For the CDR3, the DNA is TGTGCCAGCAGCCCGGGACACTTCTACGAGCAGTACTTC. As protein: CASSPGHFYEQYF.

This clonotype was counted a few times. This sequence joins TRBV28 and TRBJ1-5, with D tentatively TRBD1 (5 bases). This CDR3 has 16 amino acids. Germline CDR1 reads MDHEN; CDR2 reads SYDVKM. Trimming took off 5 bases at V and 3 bases at J, with 17 bases between the two ends. CDR3 nucleotide sequence: TGTGCCAGCAGTCCGACTATCAGGGTTACCAATCAGCCCCAGCATTTT. Protein: CASSPTIRVTNQPQHF.

With respect to this clonotype: A much larger clone differs from this one at a single base, so this may be a read error. The chain couples TRBV28 to TRBJ1-2; no firm D call. This CDR3 comprises 13 residues. Germline CDR1 is MDHEN and CDR2 is SYDVKM. CDR3 region: CVSRAELFYGYTF. In DNA, the CDR3 is TGTGTCAGCAGAGCCGAACTGTTCTATGGCTACACCTTC.

In its sample, this clonotype was seen many times. In DNA form, the CDR3 reads TGTACCAGCAGCTTAGTTCTGGGCACTGAAGCTTTCTTT. It specifies CTSSLVLGTEAFF. The gene calls are TRBV7-2 and TRBJ1-1; D is undetermined. CDR1 and CDR2 from the germline V gene are SGHTA and FQGNSA. The length of the CDR3 is 13 residues. The ends were cut back, 1 base at V and 4 bases at J, with 7 bases in the middle.

This clonotype was seen repeatedly, ten times or more. The genes are TRBV12-3 or TRBV12-4 and TRBJ2-7; TRBD1 agrees at 11 bases. V trimming: 3 bases; J trimming: 3 bases; junction bases outside the gene matches: 1. There are 14 residues in the CDR3. The CDR3 reads CASSFGTGGYEQYF. CDR3 DNA sequence: TGTGCCAGCAGTTTTGGGACAGGGGGCTACGAGCAGTACTTC.

The CDR3 DNA is TGTGCCAGCAGAGATACAGGCCGTAGCTCCTACGAGCAGTACTTC. The encoded protein is CASRDTGRSSYEQYF. The chain recombines TRBV6-4 with TRBJ2-7, with a tentative D call TRBD1 (5 bases). V was clipped by 6 bases and J by 0 bases, with 15 bases between them. Germline V gives CDR1 MRHNA, CDR2 SNTAGT. CDR3 length: 15 residues.

This clonotype has at least ten counts. One end of the junction does not line up with germline, which may come from a read error. The J gene is TRBJ1-5, the V gene TRBV2; TRBD1 aligns across 9 bases. The CDR3 has 15 residues. Germline CDR1 is SNHLY and CDR2 is FYNNEI. Here the CDR3 reads CASRNTGGNNQPQRF. CDR3 nucleotides: TGTGCCAGCAGAAATACAGGGGGCAACAATCAGCCCCAGCGTTTT.

This clonotype appeared a few times. The chain has TRBV27 and TRBJ2-7; D may be TRBD1 or TRBD2 (5 bases each). CDR1 and CDR2 (germline): MNHEY, SMNVEV (reference sequence). The CDR3 is made up of 14 amino acids. Trimming removed 5 bases from V and 3 bases from J, with 14 bases in between. DNA of the CDR3: TGTGCCAGCAGTGCCGGGACCGTAGTCTACGAGCAGTACTTC. Amino acids: CASSAGTVVYEQYF.

This clonotype showed up many times. The genes are TRBV5-1 and TRBJ2-7; possibly TRBD2 for D (6 bases). V lost 4 bases, J lost 0 bases, and 14 bases lay in between. The CDR3 runs to 15 residues. Germline V CDR1 and CDR2: SGHRS, YFSETQ. The CDR3 DNA reads as TGCGCCAGCAGCGGGGGGACCGCGAGCTCCTACGAGCAGTACTTC. It codes for CASSGGTASSYEQYF.

In its sample, this clonotype was seen many times. J is TRBJ1-2 and V is TRBV6-2 or TRBV6-3; D not certain. V lost 0 bases to trimming and J lost 7 bases, with 9 bases between them. The CDR3 contains 13 residues. Germline values: CDR1 MNHEY, CDR2 SVGEGT. CDR3 nucleotides: TGTGCCAGCAGTTACTCTAAGGGAGTTGGCTACACCTTC. It encodes CASSYSKGVGYTF.

This clonotype was seen repeatedly, ten times or more. The chain joins TRBV20-1 to TRBJ2-2, with a possible D match to TRBD1 (6 bases). The CDR3 is 14 residues long. CDR1 and CDR2 from the germline V gene are DFQATT and SNEGSKA (reference sequence). Trimming took 4 bases from V and 0 from J, leaving 9 bases between them. CDR3 loop: CSATRTANTGELFF. In DNA, the CDR3 is TGCAGTGCTACCAGGACAGCGAACACCGGGGAGCTGTTTTTT.

This clonotype was found many times. This chain connects TRBV4-1 to TRBJ2-4, with 8 nucleotides matching TRBD2. This CDR3 is built from 13 residues. V was pared by 3 bases and J by 7 bases, with 2 bases of the junction left unmatched. Germline-derived CDR1 and CDR2 are MGHRA and YSYEKL. CDR3 nucleotide sequence: TGCGCCAGCAGCCAGGGACTAGGGAACATTCAGTACTTC. Translating it yields CASSQGLGNIQYF.

This clonotype is a singleton in its sample. V usage is TRBV4-3 and J usage is TRBJ2-5; D gene unclear. The ends were cut back, 2 bases at V and 2 bases at J, with 6 bases in the middle. This CDR3 contains 13 residues. Germline CDR1 is LGHNA and CDR2 is YSLEER. This CDR3 is CASSQYNQETQYF. The CDR3 nucleotides are TGCGCCAGCAGCCAATACAATCAAGAGACCCAGTACTTC.

The chain combines TRBV6-1 with TRBJ1-1; D is undetermined. Trimming stripped 3 bases from V and 6 bases from J, with 11 bases between. Germline CDR1 is MNHNS and CDR2 is SASEGT. The CDR3 loop spans 13 amino acids. CDR3 protein: CASSEFGFPEAFF. In DNA, the CDR3 is TGTGCCAGCAGTGAGTTTGGGTTTCCTGAAGCTTTCTTT.

This clonotype was counted ten times or more. The rearrangement joins TRBV5-1 to TRBJ2-7; 7 bases are shared with TRBD2. The CDR3 consists of 14 residues. J lost 6 bases, V lost 0 bases, and 6 bases had no gene match. Germline-derived CDR1 and CDR2 are SGHRS and YFSETQ. CDR3 sequence reads: CASSLGGGSGEQYF. CDR3 sequence (DNA): TGCGCCAGCAGCTTGGGCGGGGGATCGGGCGAGCAGTACTTC.